This T cell receptor beta chain derives from a study of regulatory T cells in long-lasting Graves disease. Time point here: newly diagnosed GD, antithyroid drugs for less than 3 months. With RNA extracted from PBMCs as input, the TCR library was made. This clonotype was observed at least ten times. Through Arm-PCR of CDR3 regions and iRepertoire HTBI primers, TCR beta libraries were built. TCRdb independently ran MiXCR on the multiplex PCR reads; one entry per CDR3 protein. The sample includes 350,000 to 450,000 distinct CDR3 sequences, about 16% of them seen just once. Germline lookup yields CDR1 MNHNS and CDR2 SASEGT. This CDR3 contains 12 residues. V shed 7 bases, J shed 3 bases, and the junction held 2 bases outside the gene matches. These data were also reused for a study on T cells in Graves' hyperthyroidism and ophthalmopathy.

J is TRBJ2-7 and V is TRBV6-1; 8 bases fit TRBD1. This TCR came from a woman aged 25-40 years with Graves disease. The input for sequencing was peripheral blood mononuclear cells (PBMCs), taken at new diagnosis, from a patient treated with antithyroid drugs. CDR3 in amino acids: CASKDRVYEQYF. CDR3 DNA: TGTGCCAGCAAGGACAGGGTCTACGAGCAGTACTTC.